Listed here are 11 T cell receptor beta chains from one sample, sequenced in a study of blood T cell repertoires in COVID-19. This table comes from immunoSEQ multiplex PCR, and its TCRdb copy is limited to in-frame clones, with some not included. The repertoire has hundreds of thousands of clones, about four fifths of them found once; the top ten carry approximately 5%. The sequencing input was PBMCs or T cells enriched from blood (not recorded which). The receptors stem from a man aged 35-49 years who had been exposed to COVID-19.

The J gene is TRBJ2-5, the V gene TRBV5-1, with TRBD1 identical over 9 bases. The CDR3 runs 17 residues. The germline gives CDR1 SGHRS, CDR2 YFSETQ. V was pared by 3 bases and J by 5 bases, with 14 bases of the junction left unmatched. For the CDR3, the DNA is TGCGCCAGCAGCTCACGCATCCCCGGGACAGGGCAGGAGACCCAGTACTTC. It codes for CASSSRIPGTGQETQYF.

The CDR3 sequence: CASSLGGTAAYEQYF. The DNA for the CDR3 is TGTGCCAGCAGCTTAGGAGGGACAGCAGCCTACGAGCAGTACTTC. This rearrangement joins TRBV5-4 to TRBJ2-7; D might be TRBD1 (7 bases). Germline assignment: CDR1 SGHNT and CDR2 YYREEE (reference sequence). The CDR3 covers 15 residues. The ends were cut back, 2 bases at V and 2 bases at J, with 14 bases in the middle.

J is TRBJ2-3 and V is TRBV7-2; D may be TRBD2 (6 bases). CDR3 length: 15 residues. Per germline, CDR1 SGHTA and CDR2 FQGNSA. The V gene lost 3 bases and the J gene lost 4 bases, with 14 bases spanning the gap. CDR3 amino acids: CASSLGLLASDTQYF. For the CDR3, the DNA is TGTGCCAGCAGCTTGGGTCTACTAGCATCAGATACGCAGTATTTT.

This chain links TRBV5-1 with TRBJ1-1; D is undetermined. V was clipped by 1 base and J by 5 bases, with 15 bases between them. Germline V CDR1 and CDR2: SGHRS, YFSETQ. The CDR3 spans 15 residues. The CDR3 sequence is CASSLSVPRLTEAFF. DNA of the CDR3: TGCGCCAGCAGCTTGTCTGTCCCCCGTTTAACTGAAGCTTTCTTT. The entire variable domain, with the rest obtained from reference TRBV5-1 and TRBJ1-1, is as follows: KAGVTQTPRYLIKTRGQQVTLSCSPISGHRSVSWYQQTPGQGLQFLFEYFSETQRNKGNFPGRFSGRQFSNSRSEMNVSTLELGDSALYLCASSLSVPRLTEAFFGQGTRLTVV.

V gene TRBV19 combines with J gene TRBJ1-5; D unresolved. The V gene lost 4 bases and the J gene lost 7 bases, with 11 bases spanning the gap. Germline V CDR1 and CDR2: LNHDA, SQIVND (reference sequence). The CDR3 totals 13 residues. The CDR3 is CASSRAIGQPQHF. The CDR3 nucleotides read TGTGCCAGTAGTAGGGCTATCGGCCAGCCCCAGCATTTT.

V usage is TRBV29-1 and J usage is TRBJ1-2; TRBD1 matches at 8 bases. The CDR3 extends over 15 amino acids. V was clipped by 6 bases and J by 5 bases; unmatched bases: 14. Germline assignment: CDR1 SQVTM and CDR2 ANQGSEA. The CDR3 region is CSVLGGQGNAYGYTF. The CDR3 region has the DNA TGCAGCGTCCTTGGAGGACAGGGAAACGCTTATGGCTACACCTTC.

The V gene is TRBV2, the J gene TRBJ1-4, with 9 bases lining up with TRBD1. The V gene's germline CDR1 is SNHLY and CDR2 FYNNEI. The CDR3 has 15 residues. V was clipped by 7 bases and J by 2 bases; unmatched bases: 5. The CDR3, as DNA: TGTGCCAGCATGAGACAGGGGGGTACTAATGAAAAACTGTTTTTT. The encoded protein is CASMRQGGTNEKLFF.

Only one count was recorded for this clone. The chain combines TRBV30 with TRBJ2-1; 8 nucleotides line up with TRBD1. V shed 3 bases, J shed 15 bases, and the junction held 16 bases outside the gene matches. CDR1 is GTSNPN and CDR2 is SVGIG in the germline V gene (reference sequence). The CDR3 has 14 amino acids. The DNA for the CDR3 is TGTGCCTGGAGCCGAAGAGGTCCAAGGACAGGGTTGTTCTTC. Residues: CAWSRRGPRTGLFF.

The CDR3 loop reads CASSLEMLRGETQYF. The CDR3 nucleotides read TGTGCCAGCAGCTTAGAGATGTTACGCGGCGAGACCCAGTACTTC. The rearrangement uses TRBV11-3 and TRBJ2-5; no firm D call. The V gene lost 0 bases and the J gene lost 5 bases, with 13 bases spanning the gap. The CDR3 runs 15 residues. Germline lookup yields CDR1 SGHNT and CDR2 YENEEA.

Only one count was recorded for this clone. The chain recombines TRBV4-1 with TRBJ2-1, with D possibly matching TRBD2 (6 bases). CDR3 length equals 14 residues. Germline CDR1 and CDR2: MGHRA and YSYEKL. V lost 3 bases, J lost 8 bases, and 14 bases lay in between. The CDR3 sequence is CASSQVQAGHEQFF. CDR3 nucleotides: TGCGCCAGCAGCCAGGTTCAAGCGGGCCATGAGCAGTTCTTC.

The V call is TRBV30, the J call TRBJ1-5; no reliable D call. Germline CDR1 and CDR2: GTSNPN and SVGIG (reference sequence). Trimming took off 8 bases at V and 6 bases at J, with 8 bases between the two ends. This CDR3 comprises 10 residues. CDR3 amino acids: CALPPQPQHF. The CDR3 coding sequence is TGTGCCCTCCCCCCTCAGCCCCAGCATTTT.